The 24 T cell receptor beta chains listed next were all sequenced from one sample in a study of monozygotic twins with cystic fibrosis. Measured with immunoSEQ multiplex PCR; TCRdb has only the in-frame clones, and not every one. The data contain 30,000 to 35,000 clones, around 96% of them singletons. The material sequenced was blood. These receptors all stem from a girl aged 2 to 10 with cystic fibrosis.

The chain recombines TRBV4-2 with TRBJ1-2; D is possibly TRBD1 (5 bases). Looked up from germline, CDR1 is LGHNA and CDR2 is YNFKEQ. V lost 0 bases to trimming and J lost 4 bases, with 15 bases between them. The CDR3 contains 16 residues. DNA of the CDR3: TGTGCCAGCAGCCAAGATAGGGGCACCCTGATCTATGGCTACACCTTC. Protein: CASSQDRGTLIYGYTF.

The genes are TRBV5-1 and TRBJ1-6; D possibly corresponds to TRBD1 (5 bases). Germline lookup yields CDR1 SGHRS and CDR2 YFSETQ. Trimming removed 10 bases at V and 10 bases at J, with 21 bases between. The CDR3 runs 14 residues. The CDR3 bases are TGCGCCTCAGGGAAGGAGGGAGTTCAGTCACCCCTCCACTTT. Its translation: CASGKEGVQSPLHF.

V is TRBV18 and J is TRBJ1-1; the D is unclear. V shed 3 bases and J shed 0 bases, with 11 bases lying between them. Germline values: CDR1 KGHSH, CDR2 LQKENI. CDR3 length: 15 residues. The CDR3 nucleotides are TGTGCCAGCTCACCCCGGGAGGTCCTGAACACTGAAGCTTTCTTT. It is translated as CASSPREVLNTEAFF.

The chain uses TRBV5-1 and TRBJ1-1; no clear D. V shed 6 bases and J shed 1 base, with 7 bases lying between them. CDR1 and CDR2 (germline): SGHRS, YFSETQ. The CDR3 is made up of 12 amino acids. CDR3 bases: TGCGCCAGCATGGGCCAGAACACTGAAGCTTTCTTT. Protein sequence: CASMGQNTEAFF.

The CDR3 here is CASSLEPGQANTGELFF. The DNA of the CDR3 is TGTGCCAGCAGCTTAGAACCGGGACAGGCTAACACCGGGGAGCTGTTTTTT. This chain links TRBV27 with TRBJ2-2; 8 bases are a match to TRBD1. The trim removed 6 bases at V and 2 bases at J, leaving 11 bases unmatched. CDR3 length: 17 amino acids. Per germline, CDR1 MNHEY and CDR2 SMNVEV (reference sequence).

This chain uses TRBV5-1 with TRBJ1-2; D is unresolved. The CDR3 loop spans 14 amino acids. Trimming stripped 0 bases from V and 6 bases from J, with 12 bases between. Germline loops: CDR1 SGHRS, CDR2 YFSETQ. The CDR3, as DNA: TGCGCCAGCAGCTTGGGACCGGGCAATGATGGCTACACCTTC. The encoded protein is CASSLGPGNDGYTF.

The V and J genes are TRBV5-4 and TRBJ2-5; perhaps TRBD2 as D (6 bases). V dropped 4 bases and J dropped 7 bases, with 29 bases sitting between them. Germline V gene data show CDR1 as SGHNT and CDR2 as YYREEE (reference sequence). The CDR3 sequence is 18 residues long. In DNA form, the CDR3 reads TGTGCCAGCAGCGTAAACCGGGACTCCAAGCCCTTGAGCTGGACCCAGTACTTC. Amino acid sequence: CASSVNRDSKPLSWTQYF.

The V and J genes are TRBV7-9 and TRBJ1-1; weak D call: TRBD1 (6 bases). The CDR3 extends over 16 amino acids. Trimming left V 3 bases short and J 1 base short, with 15 bases between. From germline, CDR1 is SEHNR and CDR2 FQNEAQ (reference sequence). CDR3 residues: CASSLGTGGRNTEAFF. In DNA form, the CDR3 reads TGTGCCAGCAGCTTGGGAACTGGGGGCCGGAACACTGAAGCTTTCTTT. The complete variable domain, with remaining parts taken from reference TRBV7-9 and TRBJ1-1, reads DTGVSQNPRHKITKRGQNVTFRCDPISEHNRLYWYRQTLGQGPEFLTYFQNEAQLEKSRLLSDRFSAERPKGSFSTLEIQRTEQGDSAMYLCASSLGTGGRNTEAFFGQGTRLTVV.

This chain uses TRBV6-1 with TRBJ1-4; D call uncertain. The CDR3 totals 15 residues. CDR1 is MNHNS and CDR2 is SASEGT in the germline V gene. The V end lost 6 bases, the J end lost 5 bases, and 16 bases lay between the germline ends. The CDR3 region has the DNA TGTGCCAGCAGCTTTGGACCGAAAGCAAATGAAAAACTGTTTTTT. Residues: CASSFGPKANEKLFF.

V gene TRBV18 combines with J gene TRBJ2-1, with D perhaps TRBD2 (5 bases). The germline V gene has CDR1 KGHSH and CDR2 LQKENI. Trimming cost V 3 bases and J 2 bases, with 8 bases left between them. The CDR3 runs 14 residues. CDR3: CASSPTEAYNEQFF. In DNA form, the CDR3 reads TGTGCCAGCTCACCGACGGAGGCCTACAATGAGCAGTTCTTC.

J is TRBJ1-5 and V is TRBV7-8, with 10 bases lining up with TRBD1. This CDR3 has 16 amino acids. Trimming at V came to 5 bases and at J to 3 bases, leaving 7 bases not matched to a gene. In germline, CDR1 is SGHVS, CDR2 FQNEAQ. The CDR3: CASSTQDRGINQPQHF. The CDR3 nucleotides read TGTGCCAGCAGCACCCAGGACAGGGGGATCAATCAGCCCCAGCATTTT.

The rearrangement joins TRBV7-2 to TRBJ1-1, with D possibly matching TRBD1 (6 bases). The CDR3 length is 14 residues. Germline-derived CDR1 and CDR2 are SGHTA and FQGNSA. V dropped 5 bases and J dropped 3 bases, with 13 bases sitting between them. For the CDR3, the DNA is TGTGCCAGCAGCCCTGATGGGGGGCACACTGAAGCTTTCTTT. Translation: CASSPDGGHTEAFF.

The rearrangement uses TRBV6-5 and TRBJ1-2, with a tentative D call TRBD1 (5 bases). The CDR3 sequence is 13 residues long. V lost 11 bases and J 1 base, leaving 14 bases between the germline ends. Germline V gene data show CDR1 as MNHEY and CDR2 as SVGAGI. The CDR3 spells CAARGANNYGYTF. In nucleotides, the CDR3 is TGTGCCGCCCGAGGGGCCAATAACTATGGCTACACCTTC.

V usage is TRBV6-1 and J usage is TRBJ2-5, with a weak D call TRBD2 (5 bases). The germline V gene has CDR1 MNHNS and CDR2 SASEGT. Trimming stripped 6 bases from V and 5 bases from J, with 19 bases between. This CDR3 is 15 amino acids long. The CDR3 sequence is CASSQPMLGGETQYF. The CDR3 DNA reads TGTGCCAGCAGCCAACCAATGTTGGGCGGGGAGACCCAGTACTTC.

The chain links TRBV19 to TRBJ1-1; D unresolved. The germline V and J ends were trimmed by 7 bases and 0 bases, with 15 bases remaining between them. CDR3 length: 15 amino acids. Germline CDR1 LNHDA, CDR2 SQIVND (reference sequence). The CDR3 bases are TGTGCCAGTATCCAGGCGCCAGGAGTGAACACTGAAGCTTTCTTT. Encoded protein: CASIQAPGVNTEAFF.

V is TRBV11-2 and J is TRBJ2-7, with D perhaps TRBD2 (5 bases). V was cut by 4 bases and J by 6 bases, with 13 bases left in between. CDR1 is SGHAT, CDR2 FQNNGV, per germline. The CDR3 has 13 amino acids. In DNA, the CDR3 is TGTGCCAGCAGCTGGGAGCGGTTCTTCGAGCAGTACTTC. As protein: CASSWERFFEQYF.

This clone was recorded once. This chain joins TRBV27 and TRBJ2-1; 12 bases agree with TRBD2. Germline CDR1 reads MNHEY; CDR2 reads SMNVEV (reference sequence). The CDR3 sequence is 13 residues long. J gave up 7 bases and V 7 bases, and 2 bases lay outside the gene matches. In nucleotides, the CDR3 is TGTGCCAGCACACTAGCGGGAGGAAATGAGCAGTTCTTC. It specifies CASTLAGGNEQFF.

This clone has more than one count but fewer than ten. The CDR3 DNA reads TGTGCCAGCAGCTTAGCCGGGGGTGGCTATGGCTACACCTTC. This sequence encodes CASSLAGGGYGYTF. J is TRBJ1-2 and V is TRBV11-2; TRBD1 is a possible D gene (5 bases). Trimming cost V 1 base and J 4 bases, with 10 bases left between them. The CDR3 is 14 amino acids. The germline V gene encodes CDR1 SGHAT and CDR2 FQNNGV.

This clone was seen more than once but under ten times. The chain is built from TRBV30 and TRBJ1-1; maybe TRBD1 (5 bases). Deletions cut 3 bases from V and 7 bases from J, with 9 bases between. The germline CDR1 and CDR2 sequences are GTSNPN and SVGIG (reference sequence). This CDR3 is built from 11 residues. CDR3 sequence reads: CAWRRDGEAFF. CDR3 nucleotide sequence: TGTGCCTGGAGGAGGGACGGTGAAGCTTTCTTT.

In DNA form, the CDR3 reads TGTGCCAGCAGTTTAGTGGACAGGGGGAAAGGTCAGCCCCAGCATTTT. It codes for CASSLVDRGKGQPQHF. The rearrangement joins TRBV28 to TRBJ1-5; 10 bases map to TRBD1. CDR3 length: 16 residues. Germline V gene data show CDR1 as MDHEN and CDR2 as SYDVKM. With V trimmed by 2 bases and J by 6 bases, 7 bases remained unmatched.

The chain carries TRBV30 and TRBJ1-1, with 7 bases identical to TRBD1. Unmatched junction bases numbered 4, after V lost 2 bases and J lost 1 base. Germline values: CDR1 GTSNPN, CDR2 SVGIG (reference sequence). The CDR3 spans 14 residues. CDR3 region: CAWSRDRQNTEAFF. The CDR3 DNA reads TGTGCCTGGAGTCGGGACAGACAGAACACTGAAGCTTTCTTT.

This sequence joins TRBV25-1 and TRBJ1-1; TRBD1 is a possible D gene (6 bases). Germline values: CDR1 MGHDK, CDR2 SYGVNS. V gave up 5 bases and J gave up 13 bases, with 23 bases separating them. CDR3 length equals 14 residues. The CDR3 sequence is CASSSSGGRSYFFF. The CDR3 bases are TGTGCCAGCAGTTCGTCGGGGGGGCGAAGTTACTTTTTCTTT.

This chain uses TRBV6-5 with TRBJ1-5; 7 bases fit TRBD1. The CDR3 is 14 residues long. Germline V lookup: CDR1 MNHEY, CDR2 SVGAGI. V shed 5 bases and J 6 bases; nucleotides not matched to a gene: 7. The CDR3 here is CASSRDSSSQPQHF. For the CDR3, the DNA is TGTGCCAGCAGTCGGGACAGTTCTTCTCAGCCCCAGCATTTT.

The V call is TRBV28, the J call TRBJ1-1; D remains ambiguous. Germline CDR1 and CDR2: MDHEN and SYDVKM. The CDR3 contains 17 residues. Trimming shortened V by 3 bases and J by 0 bases, and 17 bases separated the two germline ends. The CDR3 region has the DNA TGTGCCAGCAGTTTTACCCCAACCTTTGCCATGAACACTGAAGCTTTCTTT. Amino acids: CASSFTPTFAMNTEAFF.